The clone carrying this T cell receptor beta chain was detected only once. Its antigen remains unknown. The data originate from a study of shared clonotypes between healthy human individuals. Profiled with immunoSEQ multiplex PCR; TCRdb holds only in-frame clones, not every one. Of some 2,400,000 clones listed, about 94% are singletons. This CDR3 is built from 14 residues. Germline-derived CDR1 and CDR2 are SGHRS and YFSETQ. Trimming took 5 bases from V and 4 from J; bases not matched to a gene: 8. Broader study findings: Sharing across four donors was highest in naive CD4 (roughly 5%) and lowest in memory CD8 (0.4%). Naive subsets typically showed greater estimated richness than memory subsets.

Source material: naive CD4+ T cells sorted from blood. Subset denoted: CD45RA+ positively selected. The sequence was obtained from a young man in good health. V is TRBV5-1 and J is TRBJ1-1; 7 bases match TRBD1. CDR3 nucleotide sequence: TGCGCCAGCAGTCCACAGGGGATCGGCACTGAAGCTTTCTTT. Protein product: CASSPQGIGTEAFF.